This TCR beta chain appears in the sequencing data of a study of CD8 T cells in Susac syndrome. From germline, CDR1 is LGHDT and CDR2 YNNKEL (reference sequence). The V end was cut by 4 bases, the J end by 8 bases, with 17 bases between. This CDR3 is built from 14 residues. Controls were healthy donors chosen to match patients in age and sex. RNA totalling roughly 0.45 to 1 ug underwent reverse transcription with random hexamers. MiXCR, applied by TCRdb to the immunoSEQ multiplex PCR reads, yields one record per CDR3 protein. The data show 100,000 to 150,000 distinct CDR3 sequences, around 94% seen once.

The chain is built from TRBV3-1 and TRBJ1-2; weak D call: TRBD1 (6 bases). Sequenced input: CD4+ T cells from PBMCs. The receptor's source is a human donor in good health. CDR3 nucleotide sequence: TGTGCCAGCAGCCCTCTCGTCGACAGGAACGGCTACACCTTC. Translated: CASSPLVDRNGYTF.